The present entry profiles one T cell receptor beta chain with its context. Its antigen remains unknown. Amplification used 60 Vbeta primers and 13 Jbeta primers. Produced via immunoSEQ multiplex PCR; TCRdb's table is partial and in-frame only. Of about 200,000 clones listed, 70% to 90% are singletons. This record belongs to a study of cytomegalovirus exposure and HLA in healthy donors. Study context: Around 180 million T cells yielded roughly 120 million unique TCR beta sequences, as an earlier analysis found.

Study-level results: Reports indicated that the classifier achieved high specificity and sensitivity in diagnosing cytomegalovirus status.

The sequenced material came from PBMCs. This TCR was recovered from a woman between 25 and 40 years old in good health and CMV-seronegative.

In DNA, the CDR3 is TGCGCCAGCAGCTTGCTCCTCGGGTCTTCAAATGAAAAACTGTTTTTT. The encoded protein is CASSLLLGSSNEKLFF. The rearrangement links TRBV5-1 to TRBJ1-4; D is uncertain. This CDR3 region has 16 residues. Germline CDR1 is SGHRS and CDR2 is YFSETQ. The V end lost 1 base, the J end lost 5 bases, and 15 bases lay between the germline ends.